Presented here are 10 T cell receptor beta chains from one specimen sequenced in a study of T cell changes during pregnancy in multiple sclerosis. Clones were read by immunoSEQ multiplex PCR, and TCRdb kept only the in-frame ones, dropping some. The table lists fewer than 85,000 clones, approximately 90% of them singletons. The material sequenced was peripheral blood, taken in the first trimester of pregnancy. All receptors come from a female donor in good health, enrolled as a control in a pregnancy study.

This clone showed up just once. V is TRBV11-2 and J is TRBJ2-7, with 11 nucleotides matching TRBD2. The CDR3 is made up of 15 amino acids. Germline CDR1 is SGHAT and CDR2 is FQNNGV. V lost 4 bases and J lost 1; bases outside the gene matches: 3. The CDR3 nucleotides read TGTGCCAGCAGCTCTACTAGCGGGAGTTCCTACGAGCAGTACTTC. The encoded protein is CASSSTSGSSYEQYF.

The J gene is TRBJ2-5, the V gene TRBV9, with 9 bases that match TRBD2. V dropped 4 bases and J dropped 2; count of bases not matched to a gene: 18. This CDR3 comprises 19 residues. Germline V gene data show CDR1 as SGDLS and CDR2 as YYNGEE. The chain's CDR3 is CASSPTIGRAGGRQETQYF. The CDR3 DNA reads TGTGCCAGCAGCCCGACTATCGGGAGGGCGGGGGGGAGACAAGAGACCCAGTACTTC.

In this sample, this clone turned up once. The J gene is TRBJ2-1, the V gene TRBV7-9; D uncertain. V was trimmed by 5 bases and J by 8 bases, leaving 13 bases between them. Germline V gene lookup returns CDR1 SEHNR and CDR2 FQNEAQ (reference sequence). The CDR3 is 13 amino acids. The CDR3 protein is CASSHRNGDEQFF. The CDR3 region has the DNA TGTGCCAGCAGCCACCGTAACGGAGATGAGCAGTTCTTC.

With respect to this clone: A clone one base away is much larger, so this may be a read error. Other DNA sequences in the same sample also yield this CDR3. The chain is built from TRBV5-1 and TRBJ1-1; a weak D match, TRBD1 (5 bases). V lost 0 bases and J lost 3, with 9 bases in between. Per germline, CDR1 SGHRS and CDR2 YFSETQ. The CDR3 totals 14 residues. CDR3 nucleotides: TGCGCCAGCAGCTTGGCGGGGGGTTACACTGAAGCTTTCTTT. Residues: CASSLAGGYTEAFF.

This clone was detected once. This rearrangement joins TRBV19 to TRBJ1-5, with TRBD1 matching over 7 bases. V trimming: 5 bases; J trimming: 5 bases; junction bases outside the gene matches: 12. The CDR3 totals 16 residues. The germline gives CDR1 LNHDA, CDR2 SQIVND (reference sequence). For the CDR3, the DNA is TGTGCCAGTAGTCCGAAGGACAGGATAGCCGATCAGCCCCAGCATTTT. It yields the protein CASSPKDRIADQPQHF.

This rearrangement joins TRBV6-5 to TRBJ2-5; 7 bases agree with TRBD2. The V gene end was trimmed by 3 bases and the J gene end by 7 bases; junction bases not matched to a gene: 5. The germline gives CDR1 MNHEY, CDR2 SVGAGI. The CDR3 loop spans 13 amino acids. The DNA of the CDR3 is TGTGCCAGCAGTTATCTTCGGGAGGCGACCCAGTACTTC. It yields the protein CASSYLREATQYF.

CDR3 DNA: TGCGCCAGCAGCCCGACACCGGGACAAGGAGAGACCCAGTACTTC. Its protein is CASSPTPGQGETQYF. The V gene is TRBV5-1, the J gene TRBJ2-5; the D gene is possibly TRBD1 (6 bases). This CDR3 is 15 amino acids long. V gave up 4 bases and J gave up 4 bases, with 17 bases separating them. Germline V gene sequence: CDR1 SGHRS, CDR2 YFSETQ.

As DNA, the CDR3 is TGTGCCAGCAGCCCTAGCTGGGGACTGACCTACGAGCAGTACTTC. This translates into CASSPSWGLTYEQYF. This chain joins TRBV7-2 and TRBJ2-7; tentatively, D is TRBD2 (6 bases). This CDR3 has 15 residues. Germline V lookup: CDR1 SGHTA, CDR2 FQGNSA. V lost 5 bases, J lost 2 bases, and 16 bases lay in between.

The chain is built from TRBV6-1 and TRBJ2-5; 10 bases are a match to TRBD1. The CDR3 extends over 16 amino acids. The ends lost 3 bases at V and 4 bases at J; junction bases unmatched: 8. Germline V lookup: CDR1 MNHNS, CDR2 SASEGT. CDR3 sequence (DNA): TGTGCCAGCAGTGATGGGGACAGGGGTCTTCGAGAGACCCAGTACTTC. Protein sequence: CASSDGDRGLRETQYF.

V and J are TRBV18 and TRBJ2-7, with TRBD1 matching 9 bases. V shed 3 bases and J 4 bases; nucleotides not matched to a gene: 10. This CDR3 has 16 residues. The V gene's germline CDR1 is KGHSH and CDR2 LQKENI. The CDR3 bases are TGTGCCAGCTCACCTCCCGGGACAGGGACTTTATACGAGCAGTACTTC. Its protein is CASSPPGTGTLYEQYF.